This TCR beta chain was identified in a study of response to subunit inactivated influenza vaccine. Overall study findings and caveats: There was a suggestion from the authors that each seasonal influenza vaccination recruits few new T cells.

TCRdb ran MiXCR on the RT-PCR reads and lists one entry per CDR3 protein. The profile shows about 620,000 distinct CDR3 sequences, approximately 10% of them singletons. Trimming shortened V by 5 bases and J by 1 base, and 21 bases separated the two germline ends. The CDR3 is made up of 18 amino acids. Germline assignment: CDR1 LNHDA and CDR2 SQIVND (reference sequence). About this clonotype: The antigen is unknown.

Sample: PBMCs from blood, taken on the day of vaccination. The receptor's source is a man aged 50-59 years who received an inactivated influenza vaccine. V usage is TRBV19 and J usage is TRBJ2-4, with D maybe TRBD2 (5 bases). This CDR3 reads CASSFHSSGRRAKNIQYF. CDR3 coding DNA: TGTGCCAGTAGTTTCCATTCGTCGGGAAGGCGGGCCAAAAACATTCAGTACTTC.